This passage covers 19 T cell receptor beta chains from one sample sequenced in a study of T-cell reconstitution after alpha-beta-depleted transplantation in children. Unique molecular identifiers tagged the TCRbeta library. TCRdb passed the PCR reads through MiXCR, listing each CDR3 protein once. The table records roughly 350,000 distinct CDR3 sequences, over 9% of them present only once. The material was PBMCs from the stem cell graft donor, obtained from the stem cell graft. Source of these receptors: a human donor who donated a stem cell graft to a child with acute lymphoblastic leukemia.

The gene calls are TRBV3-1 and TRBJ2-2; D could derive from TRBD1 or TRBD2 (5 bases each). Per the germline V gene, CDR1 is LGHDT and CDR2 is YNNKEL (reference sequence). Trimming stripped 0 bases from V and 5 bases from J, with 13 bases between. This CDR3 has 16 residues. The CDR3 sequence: CASSQDWGKNTGELFF. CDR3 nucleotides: TGTGCCAGCAGCCAAGATTGGGGGAAAAATACCGGGGAGCTGTTTTTT. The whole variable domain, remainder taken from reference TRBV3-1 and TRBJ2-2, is DTAVSQTPKYLVTQMGNDKSIKCEQNLGHDTMYWYKQDSKKFLKIMFSYNNKELIINETVPNRFSPKSPDKAHLNLHINSLELGDSAVYFCASSQDWGKNTGELFFGEGSRLTVL.

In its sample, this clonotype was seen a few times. CDR3 region: CASSLGLEDNEQFF. The CDR3 DNA sequence: TGTGCCAGCAGCTTGGGACTAGAGGACAATGAGCAGTTCTTC. The genes are TRBV5-6 and TRBJ2-1; D possibly corresponds to TRBD2 (6 bases). Trimming pared 0 bases from V and 5 bases from J, leaving 9 bases between. The V gene's germline CDR1 is SGHDT and CDR2 YYEEEE. This CDR3 has 14 amino acids.

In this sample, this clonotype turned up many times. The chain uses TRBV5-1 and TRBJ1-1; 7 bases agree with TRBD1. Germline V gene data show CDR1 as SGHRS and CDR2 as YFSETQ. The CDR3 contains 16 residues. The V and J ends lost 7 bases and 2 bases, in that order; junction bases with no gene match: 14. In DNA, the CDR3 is TGCGCCAGCCGCACGACAGGGCTAGTCTCCAACACTGAAGCTTTCTTT. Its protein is CASRTTGLVSNTEAFF.

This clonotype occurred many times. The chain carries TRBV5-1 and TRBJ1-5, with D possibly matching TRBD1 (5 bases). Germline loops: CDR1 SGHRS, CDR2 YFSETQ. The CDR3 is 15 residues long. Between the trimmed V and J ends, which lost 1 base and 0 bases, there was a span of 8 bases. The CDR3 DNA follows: TGCGCCAGCAGCTTGACAGGCTATAGCAATCAGCCCCAGCATTTT. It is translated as CASSLTGYSNQPQHF.

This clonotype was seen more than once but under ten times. The CDR3 reads CASIEVGVPTDTQYF. CDR3 nucleotides: TGTGCCAGCATCGAGGTCGGGGTGCCCACGGATACGCAGTATTTT. The rearrangement links TRBV28 to TRBJ2-3, with D tentatively TRBD2 (5 bases). This CDR3 comprises 15 residues. The V gene's germline CDR1 is MDHEN and CDR2 SYDVKM. Deletions cut 7 bases from V and 6 bases from J, with 20 bases between.

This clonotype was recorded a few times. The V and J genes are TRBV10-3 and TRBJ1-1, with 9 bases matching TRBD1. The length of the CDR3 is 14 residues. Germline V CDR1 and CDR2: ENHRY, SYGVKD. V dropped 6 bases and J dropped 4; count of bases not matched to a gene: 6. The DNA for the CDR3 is TGTGCCATCAGCGCGGGACAGGGAGGCACTGAAGCTTTCTTT. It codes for CAISAGQGGTEAFF.

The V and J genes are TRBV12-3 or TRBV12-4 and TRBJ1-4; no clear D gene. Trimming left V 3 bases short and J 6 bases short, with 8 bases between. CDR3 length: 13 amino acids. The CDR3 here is CASSFSVDEKLFF. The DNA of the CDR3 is TGTGCCAGCAGTTTTTCAGTGGATGAAAAACTGTTTTTT.

CDR3 amino acids: CASSLDASGDYNEQFF. The CDR3 DNA is TGTGCCAGCAGCTTAGATGCTAGCGGTGACTACAATGAGCAGTTCTTC. The J gene is TRBJ2-1, the V gene TRBV7-2; 7 nucleotides match TRBD2. This CDR3 is 16 amino acids long. The V gene end was trimmed by 1 base and the J gene end by 3 bases; junction bases not matched to a gene: 6. Germline values: CDR1 SGHTA, CDR2 FQGNSA.

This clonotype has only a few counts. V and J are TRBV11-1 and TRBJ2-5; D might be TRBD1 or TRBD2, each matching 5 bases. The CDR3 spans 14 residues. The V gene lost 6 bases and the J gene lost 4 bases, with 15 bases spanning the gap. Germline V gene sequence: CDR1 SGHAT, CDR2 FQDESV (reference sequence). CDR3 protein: CASSTGRGGETQYF. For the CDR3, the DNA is TGTGCCAGCAGTACGGGACGAGGAGGAGAGACCCAGTACTTC.

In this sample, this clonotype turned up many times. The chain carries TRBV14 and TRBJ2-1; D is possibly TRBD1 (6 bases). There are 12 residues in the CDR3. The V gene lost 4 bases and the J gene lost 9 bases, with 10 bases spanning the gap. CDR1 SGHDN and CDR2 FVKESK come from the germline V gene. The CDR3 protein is CASSLVGGEQFF. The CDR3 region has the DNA TGTGCCAGCAGCCTCGTAGGGGGTGAGCAGTTCTTC. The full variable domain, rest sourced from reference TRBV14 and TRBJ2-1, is EAGVTQFPSHSVIEKGQTVTLRCDPISGHDNLYWYRRVMGKEIKFLLHFVKESKQDESGMPNNRFLAERTGGTYSTLKVQPAELEDSGVYFCASSLVGGEQFFGPGTRLTVL.

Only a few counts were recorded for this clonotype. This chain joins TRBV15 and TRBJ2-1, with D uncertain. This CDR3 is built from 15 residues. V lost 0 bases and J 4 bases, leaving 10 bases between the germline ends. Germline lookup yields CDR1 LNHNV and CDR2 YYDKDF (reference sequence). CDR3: CATSRDRPLYNEQFF. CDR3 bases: TGTGCCACCAGCAGAGATCGCCCCCTATACAATGAGCAGTTCTTC.

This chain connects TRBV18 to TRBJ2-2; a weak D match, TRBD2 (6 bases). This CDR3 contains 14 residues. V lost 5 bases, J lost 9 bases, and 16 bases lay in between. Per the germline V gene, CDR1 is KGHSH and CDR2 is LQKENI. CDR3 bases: TGTGCCAGCTCATCCAACGCGGGACGACGGGAGCTGTTTTTT. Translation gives CASSSNAGRRELFF.

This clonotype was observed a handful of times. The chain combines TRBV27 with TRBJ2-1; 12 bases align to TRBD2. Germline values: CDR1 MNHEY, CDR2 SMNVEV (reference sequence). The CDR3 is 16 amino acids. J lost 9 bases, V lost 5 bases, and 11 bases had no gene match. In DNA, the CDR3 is TGTGCCAGCAGTCCGCCCCCACTAGCGGGAGGAGCTGAGCAGTTCTTC. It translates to CASSPPPLAGGAEQFF.

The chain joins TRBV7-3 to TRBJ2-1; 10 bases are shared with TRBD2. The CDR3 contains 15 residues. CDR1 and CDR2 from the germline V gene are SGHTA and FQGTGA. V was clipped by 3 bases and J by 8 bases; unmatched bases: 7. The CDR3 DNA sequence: TGTGCCAGCAGCTTCGTTCTAGCGGGAGCAGATGAGCAGTTCTTC. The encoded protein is CASSFVLAGADEQFF.

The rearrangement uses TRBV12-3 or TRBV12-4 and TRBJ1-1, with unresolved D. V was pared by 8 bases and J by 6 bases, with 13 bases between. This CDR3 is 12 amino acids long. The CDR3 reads CASWMGVAEAFF. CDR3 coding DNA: TGTGCCAGCTGGATGGGTGTAGCTGAAGCTTTCTTT.

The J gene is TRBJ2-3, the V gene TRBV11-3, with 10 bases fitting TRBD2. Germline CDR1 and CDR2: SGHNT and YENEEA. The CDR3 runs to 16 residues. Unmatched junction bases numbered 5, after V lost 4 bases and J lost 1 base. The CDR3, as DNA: TGTGCCAGCAGCTACACCGGGACTAGCGGCACAGATACGCAGTATTTT. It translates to CASSYTGTSGTDTQYF.

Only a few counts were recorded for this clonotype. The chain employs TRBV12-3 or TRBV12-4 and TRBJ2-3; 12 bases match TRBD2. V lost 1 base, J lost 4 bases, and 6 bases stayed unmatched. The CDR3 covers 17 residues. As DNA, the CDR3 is TGTGCCAGCAGTTTAGACGATCGACTAGCGGGAGCAGATACGCAGTATTTT. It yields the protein CASSLDDRLAGADTQYF.

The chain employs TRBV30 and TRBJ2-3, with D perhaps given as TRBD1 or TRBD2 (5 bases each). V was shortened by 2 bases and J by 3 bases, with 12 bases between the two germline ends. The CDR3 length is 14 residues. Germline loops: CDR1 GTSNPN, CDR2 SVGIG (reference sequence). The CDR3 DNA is TGTGCCTGGAGTTCGCCAGGGAGAACAGATACGCAGTATTTT. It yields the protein CAWSSPGRTDTQYF. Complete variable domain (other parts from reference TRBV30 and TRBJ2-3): SQTIHQWPATLVQPVGSPLSLECTVEGTSNPNLYWYRQAAGRGLQLLFYSVGIGQISSEVPQNLSASRPQDRQFILSSKKLLLSDSGFYLCAWSSPGRTDTQYFGPGTRLTVL.

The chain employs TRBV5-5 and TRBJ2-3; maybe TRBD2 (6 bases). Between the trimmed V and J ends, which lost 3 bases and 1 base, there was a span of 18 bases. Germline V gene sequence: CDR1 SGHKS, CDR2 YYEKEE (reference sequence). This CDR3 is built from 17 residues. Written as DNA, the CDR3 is TGTGCCAGCAGCTCCCGTTTTAGCGGACCCGGCACAGATACGCAGTATTTT. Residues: CASSSRFSGPGTDTQYF.